The entry below describes one TCR beta chain. No cognate antigen has been identified for it. The sample holds no much larger clone one base away, and base qualities are not on file. This entry belongs to a study of control samples from healthy donors and cancer patients (TCRdb year 2020). The library was generated by the immunoSEQ multiplex PCR assay. This is the immuneACCESS table as TCRdb keeps it, with only in-frame sequences that have V and J called. A part of the clones is gone; compared with another copy, unresolved V genes explain less than half, and the rest is unexplained. The sample table holds under 150,000 clones, of which about 85% were seen once. Together, the top ten hold roughly 8.7% of the sample. V sheds 4 bases and J sheds 6 bases, leaving 25 bases between their ends. The germline V gene encodes CDR1 SNHLY and CDR2 FYNNEI. From its cysteine to its phenylalanine, the CDR3 spans 18 amino acids. Just the 54-base CDR3 DNA is kept, in frame starting at base 1.

This TCR was sampled from a young woman in good health. The sample consisted of blood. This receptor chain uses TRBV2 and TRBJ2-1, with a weak D call of TRBD1 (6 bases match). The CDR3 loop reads CASSVGRIARGPTNEQFF. The nucleotide sequence reads as follows: TGTGCCAGCAGTGTGGGTCGAATAGCCAGGGGTCCCACCAATGAGCAGTTCTTC.